This T cell receptor beta chain was identified in a study of multiple sclerosis patients with progressive multifocal leukoencephalopathy. Time point described: roughly 12 months of natalizumab therapy. Prior interferon beta treatment was universal, and the PML patients were all female. Per the germline V gene, CDR1 is MNHNY and CDR2 is SVGAGI (reference sequence). V was cut by 6 bases and J by 5 bases, with 13 bases left in between. The CDR3 runs to 13 residues. The data were produced by immunoSEQ multiplex PCR, yet TCRdb's version contains in-frame clones alone and is incomplete. The table has around 30,000 clones, nearly 90% seen once; the top ten hold 1.3%.

The material was PBMCs, obtained from a patient treated with natalizumab. The TCR was taken from a human donor with multiple sclerosis. V and J are TRBV6-6 and TRBJ2-5; no definite D call. The CDR3 nucleotides are TGTGCCAGCAGCTCCCTTGGTCGGGAGACCCAGTACTTC. It translates to CASSSLGRETQYF.